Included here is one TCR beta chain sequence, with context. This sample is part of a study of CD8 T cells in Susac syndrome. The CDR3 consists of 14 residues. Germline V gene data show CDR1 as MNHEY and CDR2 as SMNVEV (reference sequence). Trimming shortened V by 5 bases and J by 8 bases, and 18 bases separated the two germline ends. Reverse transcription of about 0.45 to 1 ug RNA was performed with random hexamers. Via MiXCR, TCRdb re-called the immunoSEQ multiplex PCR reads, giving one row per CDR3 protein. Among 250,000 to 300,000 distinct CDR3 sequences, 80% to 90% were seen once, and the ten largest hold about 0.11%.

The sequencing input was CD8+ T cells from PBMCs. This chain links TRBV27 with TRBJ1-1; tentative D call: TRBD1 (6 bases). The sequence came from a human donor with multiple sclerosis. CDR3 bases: TGTGCCAGCAGTAATCGACAGGCAAGACCAGAAGCTTTCTTT. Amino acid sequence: CASSNRQARPEAFF.